The 12 T cell receptor beta chains reported below all come from one sample, sequenced in a study of blood T cell repertoires in COVID-19. The assay was immunoSEQ multiplex PCR, and TCRdb's table has in-frame clones only and misses some. The repertoire consists of under 140,000 clones, with 72% occurring once and the leading ten covering 7.6%. Sample: peripheral blood. These TCRs come from an older woman with acute or convalescent COVID-19.

The chain has TRBV7-3 and TRBJ2-4; 12 bases are a match to TRBD1. V was pared by 5 bases and J by 6 bases, with 2 bases of the junction left unmatched. This CDR3 is built from 14 residues. Germline V gene lookup returns CDR1 SGHTA and CDR2 FQGTGA. CDR3 DNA sequence: TGTGCCAGCAGCCCGGGACAGGGGGCAAACATTCAGTACTTC. Translation gives CASSPGQGANIQYF.

The CDR3 loop is CASSPTGGGVSTEAFF. In nucleotides, the CDR3 is TGCGCCAGCAGCCCAACGGGGGGCGGGGTGAGCACTGAAGCTTTCTTT. The V gene is TRBV5-1, the J gene TRBJ1-1, with D possibly matching TRBD1 (6 bases). Trimming cost V 4 bases and J 4 bases, with 20 bases left between them. Per the germline V gene, CDR1 is SGHRS and CDR2 is YFSETQ. The length of the CDR3 is 16 residues.

The chain joins TRBV28 to TRBJ2-1; possible D gene TRBD1, 5 bases. The CDR3 spans 15 residues. Germline lookup yields CDR1 MDHEN and CDR2 SYDVKM. The V and J ends lost 2 bases and 0 bases respectively, with 8 bases between them. The CDR3 region is CASSLTGFSYNEQFF. The CDR3 bases are TGTGCCAGCAGTTTAACAGGTTTCTCCTACAATGAGCAGTTCTTC.

This clone is a singleton in its sample. This sequence joins TRBV25-1 and TRBJ1-4; 12 bases map to TRBD1. This CDR3 spans 18 amino acids. Germline loops: CDR1 MGHDK, CDR2 SYGVNS. After removal of 5 bases from V and 6 bases from J, the junction contained 13 bases not matched to a gene. CDR3 DNA: TGTGCCAGCAGTTCTAGACCGGGACAGGGGGCTTTTTATGAAAAACTGTTTTTT. Translation gives CASSSRPGQGAFYEKLFF.

The CDR3 sequence is CASSLLGDRGRRNYGYTF. CDR3 coding DNA: TGTGCCAGCAGTTTATTGGGGGACAGGGGGCGACGAAACTATGGCTACACCTTC. The chain employs TRBV28 and TRBJ1-2; 12 bases map to TRBD1. V shed 1 base, J shed 2 bases, and the junction held 8 bases outside the gene matches. The CDR3 runs to 18 residues. Germline V gene data show CDR1 as MDHEN and CDR2 as SYDVKM.

V gene TRBV11-3 combines with J gene TRBJ2-7; D is unclear. The CDR3 length is 14 residues. The V gene's germline CDR1 is SGHNT and CDR2 YENEEA. V lost 5 bases and J 1 base, leaving 12 bases between the germline ends. CDR3 region: CASSRTSGSYEQYF. The CDR3, as DNA: TGTGCCAGCAGCCGAACGTCGGGTTCCTACGAGCAGTACTTC. Filled out from reference TRBV11-3 and TRBJ2-7, the complete variable domain reads EAGVVQSPRYKIIEKKQPVAFWCNPISGHNTLYWYLQNLGQGPELLIRYENEEAVDDSQLPKDRFSAERLKGVDSTLKIQPAELGDSAVYLCASSRTSGSYEQYFGPGTRLTVT.

The V gene is TRBV7-9, the J gene TRBJ1-4, with D perhaps matching TRBD1 (5 bases). Trimming cost V 5 bases and J 10 bases, with 14 bases left between them. The CDR3 runs to 13 residues. The germline gives CDR1 SEHNR, CDR2 FQNEAQ (reference sequence). The CDR3: CASSPNRLAKLFF. DNA for the CDR3: TGTGCCAGCAGCCCTAACAGGTTGGCAAAACTGTTTTTT.

The J gene is TRBJ1-4, the V gene TRBV5-4, with 9 nucleotides matching TRBD1. J lost 6 bases, V lost 5 bases, and 8 bases had no gene match. The CDR3 totals 15 residues. Germline V CDR1 and CDR2: SGHNT, YYREEE (reference sequence). CDR3 residues: CASSLNRGRDEKLFF. CDR3 bases: TGTGCCAGCAGTTTGAACAGGGGGCGAGATGAAAAACTGTTTTTT. The entire variable domain, with the rest obtained from reference TRBV5-4 and TRBJ1-4, is as follows: ETGVTQSPTHLIKTRGQQVTLRCSSQSGHNTVSWYQQALGQGPQFIFQYYREEENGRGNFPPRFSGLQFPNYSSELNVNALELDDSALYLCASSLNRGRDEKLFFGSGTQLSVL.

This chain connects TRBV19 to TRBJ1-4; D unresolved. This CDR3 is 12 amino acids long. Between the trimmed V and J ends, which lost 5 bases and 6 bases, there was a span of 7 bases. Germline V lookup: CDR1 LNHDA, CDR2 SQIVND (reference sequence). The chain's CDR3 is CASSRVYEKLFF. CDR3 in DNA: TGTGCCAGTAGTCGGGTTTATGAAAAACTGTTTTTT.

This chain links TRBV11-2 with TRBJ1-1; 7 nucleotides align to TRBD1. This CDR3 has 15 residues. Losses at the gene ends were 5 bases for V and 4 bases for J; bases not matched to a gene: 10. Germline V gene lookup returns CDR1 SGHAT and CDR2 FQNNGV. The CDR3 sequence: CASSPRDSGSTEAFF. CDR3 in DNA: TGTGCCAGCAGCCCCCGGGACAGCGGGTCCACTGAAGCTTTCTTT.

The J gene is TRBJ2-1, the V gene TRBV5-1; 7 positions agree with TRBD2. Losses at the gene ends were 4 bases for V and 2 bases for J; bases not matched to a gene: 9. Germline CDR1 SGHRS, CDR2 YFSETQ. The length of the CDR3 is 16 residues. DNA for the CDR3: TGCGCCAGCAGCCAGGACGGGACTACCCCCTACAATGAGCAGTTCTTC. It yields the protein CASSQDGTTPYNEQFF.

At least ten counts were recorded for this clone. The CDR3: CAWRGFGVGTEAFF. Here the CDR3 DNA reads TGTGCCTGGAGGGGCTTCGGGGTGGGCACTGAAGCTTTCTTT. This chain joins TRBV30 and TRBJ1-1, with D hard to call. CDR3 length: 14 residues. CDR1 GTSNPN and CDR2 SVGIG come from the germline V gene (reference sequence). V shed 3 bases and J shed 4 bases, with 15 bases lying between them.